Listed below are T cell receptor beta chains from one sample, sequenced in a study of cytomegalovirus exposure and HLA in healthy donors. Produced via immunoSEQ multiplex PCR; TCRdb's table is partial and in-frame only. The sample has about 89,000 clones, less than 90% seen once. Sequenced material: PBMCs. These receptors all stem from a woman aged 18-29 years in good health and CMV-seropositive. Both conserved end residues are part of each CDR3. Each record gives: J gene, D gene, V gene, CDR3 length, clone size, CDR3 DNA, CDR3 protein. A D gene is named only where the DNA matches it firmly. Rows give clone size only sometimes, using once, few, many, or a class for an expanded clone.

J gene: TRBJ1-1
D gene: TRBD1
V gene: TRBV18
CDR3 length: 16
clone size: -
CDR3 DNA: TGTGCCAGCTCACCGGACTGGACAGGGACGAACACTGAAGCTTTCTTT
CDR3 protein: CASSPDWTGTNTEAFF

J gene: TRBJ1-1
D gene: TRBD1
V gene: TRBV27
CDR3 length: 12
clone size: -
CDR3 DNA: TGTGCCAGCAGTCCCCCGACAGGGAAAGCTTTCTTT
CDR3 protein: CASSPPTGKAFF

J gene: TRBJ2-3
D gene: TRBD2
V gene: TRBV7-2
CDR3 length: 16
clone size: -
CDR3 DNA: TGTGCCAGCAGCTTAATGCATGGGGGGGGATCAGATACGCAGTATTTT
CDR3 protein: CASSLMHGGGSDTQYF

J gene: TRBJ1-3
D gene: -
V gene: TRBV5-1
CDR3 length: 17
clone size: -
CDR3 DNA: TGCGCCAGCAGCCTATATCCGACAGGCGCGGATGGAAACACCATATATTTT
CDR3 protein: CASSLYPTGADGNTIYF

J gene: TRBJ2-5
D gene: TRBD1
V gene: TRBV5-4
CDR3 length: 14
clone size: -
CDR3 DNA: TGTGCCAGCAGTCGGGACAGGGATAAAGAGACCCAGTACTTC
CDR3 protein: CASSRDRDKETQYF

J gene: TRBJ1-6
D gene: -
V gene: TRBV9
CDR3 length: 14
clone size: -
CDR3 DNA: TGTGCCAGCAGCGTTGGAGGGGATAATTCACCCCTCCACTTT
CDR3 protein: CASSVGGDNSPLHF

J gene: TRBJ2-3
D gene: TRBD1
V gene: TRBV7-6
CDR3 length: 13
clone size: -
CDR3 DNA: TGTGCCAGCAGAGCAGGGGGCGCGGATACGCAGTATTTT
CDR3 protein: CASRAGGADTQYF

J gene: TRBJ2-7
D gene: -
V gene: TRBV14
CDR3 length: 13
clone size: -
CDR3 DNA: TGTGCCAGCAGCCAATACACCTCCTACGAGCAGTACTTC
CDR3 protein: CASSQYTSYEQYF

J gene: TRBJ1-4
D gene: -
V gene: TRBV5-1
CDR3 length: 14
clone size: -
CDR3 DNA: TGCGCCAGCAGCAAGGACAGCTCTAATGAAAAACTGTTTTTT
CDR3 protein: CASSKDSSNEKLFF

J gene: TRBJ1-1
D gene: TRBD1
V gene: TRBV7-8
CDR3 length: 15
clone size: -
CDR3 DNA: TGTGCCAGCAGCCGGACGGACAGGGCGAACACTGAAGCTTTCTTT
CDR3 protein: CASSRTDRANTEAFF

J gene: TRBJ1-5
D gene: TRBD1
V gene: TRBV7-2
CDR3 length: 15
clone size: once
CDR3 DNA: TGTGCCAGCAGCCCCCGACAGGGGGGAGATCAGCCCCAGCATTTT
CDR3 protein: CASSPRQGGDQPQHF

J gene: TRBJ2-7
D gene: -
V gene: TRBV28
CDR3 length: 15
clone size: -
CDR3 DNA: TGTGCCAGCAGTTTACTCTCTACTCACTCCTACGAGCAGTACTTC
CDR3 protein: CASSLLSTHSYEQYF

J gene: TRBJ2-3
D gene: -
V gene: TRBV6-5
CDR3 length: 11
clone size: -
CDR3 DNA: TGTGCCAGCAGGCTAGGGGGTACGCAGTATTTT
CDR3 protein: CASRLGGTQYF

J gene: TRBJ2-3
D gene: TRBD2
V gene: TRBV2
CDR3 length: 15
clone size: -
CDR3 DNA: TGTGCCAGCAGTGAACGGGGAGGGTCTAGAGATACGCAGTATTTT
CDR3 protein: CASSERGGSRDTQYF

J gene: TRBJ1-5
D gene: TRBD1
V gene: TRBV19
CDR3 length: 15
clone size: -
CDR3 DNA: TGTGCCAGTAGTATAGGGGACAGGGCCCAGGAGCCCCAGCATTTT
CDR3 protein: CASSIGDRAQEPQHF

J gene: TRBJ1-6
D gene: -
V gene: TRBV14
CDR3 length: 15
clone size: -
CDR3 DNA: TGTGCCAGCAGCCAACTAACAGGGCTCAATTCACCCCTCCACTTT
CDR3 protein: CASSQLTGLNSPLHF

J gene: TRBJ2-7
D gene: -
V gene: TRBV7-9
CDR3 length: 13
clone size: few
CDR3 DNA: TGTGCCAGCAGCCGAAGAGGCTCCTACGAGCAGTACTTC
CDR3 protein: CASSRRGSYEQYF

J gene: TRBJ2-7
D gene: TRBD2
V gene: TRBV11-3
CDR3 length: 14
clone size: once
CDR3 DNA: TGTGCCAGCAGCGCCGGAGGGACTACCTACGAGCAGTACTTC
CDR3 protein: CASSAGGTTYEQYF

J gene: TRBJ2-3
D gene: -
V gene: TRBV9
CDR3 length: 13
clone size: -
CDR3 DNA: TGTGCCAGCAGCGTCCAGGTAGCAGATACGCAGTATTTT
CDR3 protein: CASSVQVADTQYF

J gene: TRBJ1-4
D gene: TRBD1
V gene: TRBV10-3
CDR3 length: 19
clone size: -
CDR3 DNA: TGTGCCATCAGTGGGGACCCTGGCAGGGGGCAGACACTCAATGAAAAACTGTTTTTT
CDR3 protein: CAISGDPGRGQTLNEKLFF

J gene: TRBJ1-2
D gene: -
V gene: TRBV27
CDR3 length: 15
clone size: -
CDR3 DNA: TGTGCCAGCAGTTTAGGCTTTGGGGGGGCTGGAGGCTACACCTTC
CDR3 protein: CASSLGFGGAGGYTF

J gene: TRBJ1-5
D gene: -
V gene: TRBV6-1
CDR3 length: 13
clone size: -
CDR3 DNA: TGTGCCAGCAGTGGACTCAGCTCGCCGCCCCAGCATTTT
CDR3 protein: CASSGLSSPPQHF

J gene: TRBJ2-7
D gene: TRBD1
V gene: TRBV19
CDR3 length: 14
clone size: -
CDR3 DNA: TGTGCCAGTAGTACGACAGGGGGGATAAACGAGCAGTACTTC
CDR3 protein: CASSTTGGINEQYF

J gene: TRBJ2-7
D gene: TRBD2
V gene: TRBV6-6
CDR3 length: 15
clone size: -
CDR3 DNA: TGTGCCAGCAGTCTTTCGGGGAGGGCCCCGAGCGAGCAGTACTTC
CDR3 protein: CASSLSGRAPSEQYF

J gene: TRBJ2-1
D gene: TRBD2
V gene: TRBV4-1
CDR3 length: 16
clone size: -
CDR3 DNA: TGCGCCAGCAGCCCCCAGGGACTAGCCTTTAATAATGAGCAGTTCTTC
CDR3 protein: CASSPQGLAFNNEQFF

J gene: TRBJ1-6
D gene: TRBD1
V gene: TRBV16
CDR3 length: 15
clone size: few
CDR3 DNA: TGTGCCAGCAGCCAATCAGGACAGGGACGGTCACCCCTCCACTTT
CDR3 protein: CASSQSGQGRSPLHF

J gene: TRBJ2-3
D gene: TRBD1
V gene: TRBV4-3
CDR3 length: 19
clone size: -
CDR3 DNA: TGCGCCAGCAGCCAATTCCGTATCGGGACAGGGCCTTGGGAGGATACGCAGTATTTT
CDR3 protein: CASSQFRIGTGPWEDTQYF